Following are 12 T cell receptor beta chains from one sample sequenced in a study of shared clonotypes between healthy human individuals. Naive CD8 isolation took CD45RO-negative cells positively selected for CCR7 and excluded terminally differentiated effector memory CD45RA+ cells. TCRdb's table, derived via immunoSEQ multiplex PCR, lists solely in-frame clones and lacks some. The sample shows about 1,800,000 clones, over 85% of them seen only once. Sequenced sample: naive CD8+ T cells sorted from blood. The receptor set was obtained from a young man in good health.

The gene calls are TRBV18 and TRBJ2-7; 9 nucleotides match TRBD1. J was trimmed by 5 bases and V by 2 bases; bases with no gene match: 10. The CDR3 covers 16 residues. In germline, CDR1 is KGHSH, CDR2 LQKENI. CDR3 protein: CASSPTPGQGYHEQYF. As DNA, the CDR3 is TGTGCCAGCTCACCAACTCCGGGACAGGGTTATCACGAGCAGTACTTC.

As to this clone: The same CDR3 also results from other DNA sequences found in this sample. V and J are TRBV6-5 and TRBJ2-1; 7 positions agree with TRBD2. Looked up from germline, CDR1 is MNHEY and CDR2 is SVGAGI. The V and J ends lost 5 bases and 7 bases, in that order; junction bases with no gene match: 5. CDR3 length: 13 amino acids. The CDR3 protein is CASSRLADNEQFF. CDR3 DNA: TGTGCCAGCAGTCGCCTAGCGGATAATGAGCAGTTCTTC.

Note on this clone: Within the sample, other DNA sequences also encode this same CDR3. The CDR3 protein is CASSVGGTGYEQYF. CDR3 bases: TGTGCCAGCAGCGTAGGGGGGACAGGTTACGAGCAGTACTTC. This chain connects TRBV9 to TRBJ2-7; 8 positions agree with TRBD1. The trim removed 0 bases at V and 4 bases at J, leaving 3 bases unmatched. This CDR3 is built from 14 residues. Germline V gene lookup returns CDR1 SGDLS and CDR2 YYNGEE.

The chain is built from TRBV5-6 and TRBJ1-5, with 7 bases aligning to TRBD1. This CDR3 is 19 amino acids long. The germline gives CDR1 SGHDT, CDR2 YYEEEE. The V and J ends lost 2 bases and 2 bases, in that order; junction bases with no gene match: 16. CDR3 nucleotides: TGTGCCAGCAGCTTATTTACCGGGACAGTCAGGGATGGCAATCAGCCCCAGCATTTT. Amino acids: CASSLFTGTVRDGNQPQHF.

The chain couples TRBV7-9 to TRBJ2-1; TRBD1 agrees at 8 bases. Germline loops: CDR1 SEHNR, CDR2 FQNEAQ (reference sequence). Losses at the gene ends were 1 base for V and 5 bases for J; bases not matched to a gene: 4. The CDR3 covers 15 residues. The CDR3 DNA sequence: TGTGCCAGCAGCTTAGTCAGGGGGCCTAACAATGAGCAGTTCTTC. As protein: CASSLVRGPNNEQFF. Full variable domain (remainder filled in from reference TRBV7-9 and TRBJ2-1): DTGVSQNPRHKITKRGQNVTFRCDPISEHNRLYWYRQTLGQGPEFLTYFQNEAQLEKSRLLSDRFSAERPKGSFSTLEIQRTEQGDSAMYLCASSLVRGPNNEQFFGPGTRLTVL.

The gene calls are TRBV10-2 and TRBJ2-7; 8 bases align to TRBD2. V was clipped by 0 bases and J by 7 bases; unmatched bases: 11. The CDR3 is made up of 16 amino acids. Germline-derived CDR1 and CDR2 are WSHSY and SAAADI. CDR3 sequence reads: CASSESGSGGLGEQYF. The CDR3 DNA reads TGCGCCAGCAGTGAGTCGGGGAGCGGGGGCTTGGGAGAGCAGTACTTC.

The gene calls are TRBV5-4 and TRBJ2-1; no firm D call. Germline V CDR1 and CDR2: SGHNT, YYREEE (reference sequence). V lost 4 bases, J lost 8 bases, and 16 bases lay in between. The CDR3 is 14 amino acids. The CDR3 protein is CASSPGRVSDEQFF. Here the CDR3 DNA reads TGTGCCAGCAGCCCGGGTAGGGTCTCCGATGAGCAGTTCTTC.

The rearrangement uses TRBV14 and TRBJ1-2; tentative D call: TRBD1 (5 bases). CDR3 length: 15 residues. Trimming left V 4 bases short and J 6 bases short, with 18 bases between. Germline lookup yields CDR1 SGHDN and CDR2 FVKESK. CDR3 sequence reads: CASSPGQSLPHGYTF. As DNA, the CDR3 is TGTGCCAGCAGCCCAGGACAAAGCCTTCCGCATGGCTACACCTTC.

This clone was picked up one time. V is TRBV6-5 and J is TRBJ2-7; the D gene is possibly TRBD1 (6 bases). In germline, CDR1 is MNHEY, CDR2 SVGAGI. V lost 5 bases, J lost 2 bases, and 7 bases lay in between. CDR3 length: 12 amino acids. The CDR3 coding sequence is TGTGCCAGCAGTGCAGGGGCCTACGAGCAGTACTTC. Its protein is CASSAGAYEQYF.

The chain joins TRBV4-1 to TRBJ1-2; no reliable D call. The CDR3 totals 15 residues. CDR1 is MGHRA, CDR2 YSYEKL, per germline. Trimming took off 2 bases at V and 0 bases at J, with 10 bases between the two ends. Written as DNA, the CDR3 is TGCGCCAGCAGCCAAATCCAGGAAGCTAACTATGGCTACACCTTC. Protein sequence: CASSQIQEANYGYTF.

J is TRBJ2-5 and V is TRBV29-1; D may match TRBD1 or TRBD2 (6 bases each). The CDR3 is made up of 16 amino acids. The germline V gene has CDR1 SQVTM and CDR2 ANQGSEA. V lost 3 bases, J lost 5 bases, and 22 bases lay in between. The CDR3 is CSVEGIGRGGYETQYF. The DNA of the CDR3 is TGCAGCGTTGAGGGGATAGGACGAGGGGGGTACGAGACCCAGTACTTC.

The chain links TRBV4-3 to TRBJ2-2; 11 bases align to TRBD2. Germline CDR1 is LGHNA and CDR2 is YSLEER. V dropped 1 base and J dropped 5; count of bases not matched to a gene: 3. The CDR3 spans 16 residues. DNA for the CDR3: TGCGCCAGCAGCCAAGTTGGGACTAGCGGTACCGGGGAGCTGTTTTTT. Translating gives CASSQVGTSGTGELFF.